This TCR beta chain was documented in a study of STAT5B mutations in CD4+ large granular lymphocyte leukemia. CDR1 and CDR2 (germline): MNHNS, SASEGT. The CDR3 length is 14 residues. V lost 7 bases and J 6 bases, leaving 16 bases between the germline ends. The assay was run at survey level. Only in-frame clones appear in the TCRdb table, and some are missing; sequencing was by immunoSEQ multiplex PCR. Altogether tens of thousands of clones are present, 76% being singletons, with the ten largest covering about 7%. Control samples were healthy donors' buffy coats. The study, taken as a whole, reports: No patients shared main leukemic clonotypes, though around 24% appeared at low frequency elsewhere. Patient CD4-sorted repertoires looked more clonal than healthy CD4+ repertoires, even without putative leukemic clones.

With regard to this clone: As yet, its antigen is unknown.

Source material: CD4+ T cells from blood buffy coats. This clonotype was obtained from a human donor in good health. V and J are TRBV6-1 and TRBJ1-5, with a weak D call TRBD1 (5 bases). The CDR3: CASTPGTGPQPQHF. Here the CDR3 DNA reads TGTGCCAGCACACCTGGGACCGGACCTCAGCCCCAGCATTTT.